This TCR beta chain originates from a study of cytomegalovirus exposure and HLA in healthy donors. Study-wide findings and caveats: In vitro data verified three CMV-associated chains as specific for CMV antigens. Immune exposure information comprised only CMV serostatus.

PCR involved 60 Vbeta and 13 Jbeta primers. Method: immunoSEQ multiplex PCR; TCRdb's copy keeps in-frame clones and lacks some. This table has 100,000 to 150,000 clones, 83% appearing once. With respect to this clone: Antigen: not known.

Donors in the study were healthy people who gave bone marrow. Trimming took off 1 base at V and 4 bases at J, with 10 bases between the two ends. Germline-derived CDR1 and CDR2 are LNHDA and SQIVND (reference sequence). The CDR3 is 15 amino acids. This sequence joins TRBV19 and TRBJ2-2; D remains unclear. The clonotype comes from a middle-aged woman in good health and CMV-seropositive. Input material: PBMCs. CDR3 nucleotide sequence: TGTGCCAGTAGTATAGTCGGTATCGGCACCGGGGAGCTGTTTTTT. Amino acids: CASSIVGIGTGELFF. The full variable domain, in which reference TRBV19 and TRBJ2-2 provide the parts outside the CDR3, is DGGITQSPKYLFRKEGQNVTLSCEQNLNHDAMYWYRQDPGQGLRLIYYSQIVNDFQKGDIAEGYSVSREKKESFPLTVTSAQKNPTAFYLCASSIVGIGTGELFFGEGSRLTVL.